A single sample gave rise to the 21 T cell receptor beta chains below, sequenced in a study of monozygotic twins with inflammatory bowel disease. TCRdb processed the 5' RACE reads again and assigns one entry to each CDR3 protein, with no DNA. Recorded for this sample: 200,000 to 250,000 distinct CDR3 sequences. The source material was blood. The source is a human donor with ulcerative colitis or Crohn's disease, or a healthy co-twin of an affected twin (not recorded which).

V and J are TRBV5-6 and TRBJ1-5; the D gene TCRdb calls, TRBD1, cannot be checked with no DNA. Germline-derived CDR1 and CDR2 are SGHDT and YYEEEE. The CDR3 has 15 residues. The chain's CDR3 is CASSPWGVRNQPQHF.

The rearrangement joins TRBV9 to TRBJ2-2; TCRdb proposes TRBD2, but this gene call is untestable without DNA. The CDR3 is made up of 17 amino acids. The V gene's germline CDR1 is SGDLS and CDR2 YYNGEE. The CDR3 sequence: CASSPRGAGANTGELFF. Full variable domain (outside the CDR3, taken from reference TRBV9 and TRBJ2-2): DSGVTQTPKHLITATGQRVTLRCSPRSGDLSVYWYQQSLDQGLQFLIQYYNGEERAKGNILERFSAQQFPDLHSELNLSSLELGDSALYFCASSPRGAGANTGELFFGEGSRLTVL.

This CDR3 is CAWSPPWGVGNTIYF. The chain links TRBV30 to TRBJ1-3; no DNA is available, so the TRBD1 call from TCRdb remains unchecked. This CDR3 spans 15 amino acids. Germline values: CDR1 GTSNPN, CDR2 SVGIG (reference sequence).

The J gene is TRBJ2-5, the V gene TRBV12-3 or TRBV12-4; TCRdb names TRBD2, which stays unverified in the absence of DNA. The CDR3 runs 17 residues. The CDR3 here is CASSPGLAGGVEETQYF.

The chain uses TRBV7-2 and TRBJ2-1; as DNA is missing, the TRBD2 call by TCRdb cannot be tested. The CDR3 consists of 14 residues. Germline V gives CDR1 SGHTA, CDR2 FQGNSA. CDR3 loop: CASSLVRGGNEQFF. Based on the CDR3 plus reference TRBV7-2 and TRBJ2-1, the full variable domain is GAGVSQSPSNKVTEKGKDVELRCDPISGHTALYWYRQSLGQGLEFLIYFQGNSAPDKSGLPSDRFSAERTGGSVSTLTIQRTQQEDSAVYLCASSLVRGGNEQFFGPGTRLTVL.

The J gene is TRBJ2-7, the V gene TRBV6-5; TCRdb's D call, TRBD2, is unchecked because there is no DNA. Germline loops: CDR1 MNHEY, CDR2 SVGAGI. The CDR3 is made up of 14 amino acids. CDR3 loop: CASSYRTSVNEQYF.

The chain recombines TRBV5-4 with TRBJ1-5; TCRdb designates TRBD1, a call that cannot be tested without DNA. Germline-derived CDR1 and CDR2 are SGHNT and YYREEE (reference sequence). The CDR3 is made up of 14 amino acids. The CDR3 spells CASSERGSNQPQHF.

The gene calls are TRBV20-1 and TRBJ1-1; the TCRdb D gene call, TRBD1, has no DNA to confirm it. The germline V gene has CDR1 DFQATT and CDR2 SNEGSKA (reference sequence). The CDR3 contains 14 residues. CDR3 residues: CSAKLQGMNTEAFF.

The chain uses TRBV5-1 and TRBJ2-7. Germline V gene sequence: CDR1 SGHRS, CDR2 YFSETQ. CDR3 length: 13 amino acids. CDR3 loop: CASSLEGHYEQYF.

CDR3 residues: CASSEVDEQYF. The gene calls are TRBV25-1 and TRBJ2-7. The germline V gene encodes CDR1 MGHDK and CDR2 SYGVNS. This CDR3 spans 11 amino acids.

This chain joins TRBV20-1 and TRBJ2-3; TCRdb calls TRBD1, which cannot be checked without DNA. This CDR3 spans 15 amino acids. Germline CDR1 DFQATT, CDR2 SNEGSKA (reference sequence). The CDR3 is CSADLRGMGTDTQYF.

V is TRBV30 and J is TRBJ1-3. Germline CDR1 and CDR2: GTSNPN and SVGIG (reference sequence). The CDR3 has 16 amino acids. The CDR3 reads CACAAAVGVAGNTIYF.

The rearrangement links TRBV5-4 to TRBJ2-3; TCRdb's D gene call, TRBD2, goes unchecked for lack of DNA. This CDR3 region has 15 residues. CDR1 is SGHNT, CDR2 YYREEE, per germline (reference sequence). CDR3 in amino acids: CASSLTDYSTDTQYF.

This chain links TRBV20-1 with TRBJ2-7; the TCRdb D gene call, TRBD2, has no DNA to confirm it. Looked up from germline, CDR1 is DFQATT and CDR2 is SNEGSKA (reference sequence). The CDR3 has 16 residues. This CDR3 reads CSALRWTSGWGYEQYF.

V usage is TRBV19 and J usage is TRBJ1-4; the TCRdb D gene call, TRBD1, has no DNA to confirm it. There are 14 residues in the CDR3. Germline lookup yields CDR1 LNHDA and CDR2 SQIVND (reference sequence). This CDR3 is CASSSPGLNEKLFF. Looking up the rest from reference TRBV19 and TRBJ1-4 gives the full variable domain: DGGITQSPKYLFRKEGQNVTLSCEQNLNHDAMYWYRQDPGQGLRLIYYSQIVNDFQKGDIAEGYSVSREKKESFPLTVTSAQKNPTAFYLCASSSPGLNEKLFFGSGTQLSVL.

The V gene is TRBV7-8, the J gene TRBJ2-1; TCRdb selects TRBD1, and the lack of DNA leaves this call unchecked. The CDR3 length is 15 residues. Per germline, CDR1 SGHVS and CDR2 FQNEAQ. CDR3 amino acids: CASSSWGPLYNEQFF.

The chain couples TRBV11-1 to TRBJ1-6; TCRdb outputs TRBD1, but without DNA this stays unchecked. Looked up from germline, CDR1 is SGHAT and CDR2 is FQDESV (reference sequence). The CDR3 totals 18 residues. The CDR3 loop is CASSTKTGESSYNSPLHF.

The V gene is TRBV30, the J gene TRBJ1-5. The CDR3 is 15 residues long. Germline CDR1 is GTSNPN and CDR2 is SVGIG (reference sequence). The CDR3 region is CAWSVPGPANQPQHF.

The chain employs TRBV12-3 or TRBV12-4 and TRBJ2-1; TCRdb names TRBD1, which stays unverified in the absence of DNA. The CDR3 has 15 residues. The CDR3 loop reads CASRRTGVGVNEQFF.

The chain recombines TRBV6-4 with TRBJ1-1; with no DNA, the TCRdb D assignment of TRBD1 cannot be verified. Per germline, CDR1 MRHNA and CDR2 SNTAGT. The CDR3 covers 19 residues. CDR3: CASGHRDVTGARWNTEAFF.

The chain combines TRBV12-3 or TRBV12-4 with TRBJ1-3; TCRdb's D call of TRBD1 is untestable without DNA. The CDR3 has 15 residues. Here the CDR3 reads CASSPPGVWGNTIYF.